In its sample, the clone carrying this T cell receptor beta chain was seen a few times. Its matching antigen is unknown. TCRdb re-derived calls from the RACE reads in MiXCR, one entry per CDR3 protein. The table has some 91,000 distinct CDR3 sequences, roughly 27% seen once. This CDR3 has 14 amino acids. V was trimmed by 4 bases and J by 9 bases, leaving 13 bases between them. Germline-derived CDR1 and CDR2 are SEHNR and FQNEAQ (reference sequence). This sample stems from a study of human T cells and chemical hapten exposure. Whole-study context: Sensitization employed 2% DPC on approximately 2 cm by approximately 2 cm of upper inner arm skin.

As to time point: patch test 3, about 24 weeks after DPC sensitization. Specified treatment: therapeutic diphenylcyclopropenone sensitization with weekly scalp DPC. Phlebotomy was performed prior to application of every patch test. Non-pregnant alopecia patients aged 18 to 70, suitable for DPC therapy. Overall study findings and caveats: DPC sensitization did not alter TCRs above 1 in 1000 frequency.

The receptor comes from a man aged 35 to 55 with alopecia areata. Some clones in this sample may be carry-over from other donors' samples. The chain combines TRBV7-9 with TRBJ1-6, with D possibly TRBD1 on 6 matching bases. The specimen comprised whole blood, sampled in connection with sensitization to the hapten diphenylcyclopropenone (DPC). CDR3 protein: CASSSTYRASPLHF. CDR3 nucleotides: TGTGCCAGCAGCTCTACATACAGGGCTTCACCCCTCCACTTT. Drawing the rest from reference TRBV7-9 and TRBJ1-6, the complete variable domain is DTGVSQNPRHKITKRGQNVTFRCDPISEHNRLYWYRQTLGQGPEFLTYFQNEAQLEKSRLLSDRFSAERPKGSFSTLEIQRTEQGDSAMYLCASSSTYRASPLHFGNGTRLTVT.